Detailed here is one T cell receptor beta chain. Its antigen is not identified. These data originate in a study of T cell responses to AZD1222 COVID-19 vaccine. Findings and caveats of the study: Reportedly, close to half of spike-specific TCRs are directed against unmutated variant regions. The donors showed a predominance of white British ancestry and of females, with possible underestimation of clonal diversity. Only a handful of AZD1222 recipients, more than 5 in all, had baseline seropositivity.

Sequencing used immunoSEQ multiplex PCR; TCRdb keeps in-frame clones, though not all of them. The data contain 95,000 to 100,000 clones, almost 90% of them singletons. Both about-4-week and about-12-week second-dose recipients were combined. Germline trimming cut 6 bases from V and 4 bases from J; bases unmatched to any gene: 2. The CDR3 contains 13 residues. The material was peripheral blood, obtained 28 days after the second AZD1222 dose. This TCR was recovered from an adult who received the AZD1222 COVID-19 vaccine. This chain links TRBV12-3 or TRBV12-4 with TRBJ2-1; TRBD2 aligns across 8 bases. CDR3 protein: CASSRLAYNEQFF. The CDR3 DNA reads TGTGCCAGCAGCAGACTAGCGTACAATGAGCAGTTCTTC.